The 6 T cell receptor beta chains below were found in one sample sequenced in a study of beta chain features in type 1 diabetes. All of the isolated RNA was reverse transcribed, so expressed TCRB transcripts were sequenced. Profiling relied on immunoSEQ multiplex PCR, and the TCRdb table lists in-frame clones only, not all of them. The table has more than 150,000 clones, about 9.8% seen once. The sequenced sample was central memory CD4+ T cells from blood. Every receptor here comes from a woman younger than 30 in good health.

This chain uses TRBV4-3 with TRBJ2-7, with D tentatively TRBD2 (5 bases). This CDR3 has 15 amino acids. V was pared by 0 bases and J by 3 bases, with 12 bases between. Germline V gene sequence: CDR1 LGHNA, CDR2 YSLEER. The CDR3 sequence: CASSQDFTGSYEQYF. The CDR3 nucleotides are TGCGCCAGCAGCCAAGATTTCACGGGAAGCTACGAGCAGTACTTC.

The table lists this clone with a few counts. The genes are TRBV5-1 and TRBJ2-3; 12 nucleotides match TRBD2. The CDR3 runs 15 residues. J gave up 2 bases and V 4 bases, and 2 bases lay outside the gene matches. Germline V gene data show CDR1 as SGHRS and CDR2 as YFSETQ. The CDR3 region is CASSRLAGDTDTQYF. CDR3 nucleotide sequence: TGCGCCAGCAGCCGACTAGCGGGAGACACAGATACGCAGTATTTT.

This clone turned up a few times. The chain employs TRBV4-1 and TRBJ2-3; 7 nucleotides agree with TRBD1. This CDR3 spans 15 amino acids. Germline values: CDR1 MGHRA, CDR2 YSYEKL. The junction had 5 bases not matched to a gene; V was cut back by 3 bases and J by 2 bases. Written as DNA, the CDR3 is TGCGCCAGCAGCCAGAAAGGGGGCTACACAGATACGCAGTATTTT. Amino acid sequence: CASSQKGGYTDTQYF.

The CDR3 here is CASSQRAGGHDGELFF. The CDR3 DNA follows: TGTGCCAGCAGCCAAAGAGCGGGGGGGCACGACGGGGAGCTGTTTTTT. The chain couples TRBV4-2 to TRBJ2-2; 10 nucleotides line up with TRBD2. Trimming at V came to 2 bases and at J to 7 bases, leaving 7 bases not matched to a gene. The germline V gene has CDR1 LGHNA and CDR2 YNFKEQ. This CDR3 is 16 amino acids long.

The chain recombines TRBV5-1 with TRBJ1-5, with a weak D call TRBD1 (5 bases). Germline-derived CDR1 and CDR2 are SGHRS and YFSETQ. The CDR3 has 14 residues. The germline V and J ends were trimmed by 0 bases and 3 bases, with 7 bases remaining between them. The CDR3 nucleotides are TGCGCCAGCAGCTTGGGGGGACTCAATCAGCCCCAGCATTTT. Protein product: CASSLGGLNQPQHF.

The chain is built from TRBV5-1 and TRBJ1-2; 8 bases match TRBD1. Germline trimming cut 3 bases from V and 4 bases from J; bases unmatched to any gene: 11. The CDR3 extends over 16 amino acids. Germline V gene data show CDR1 as SGHRS and CDR2 as YFSETQ. CDR3 in amino acids: CASSYGQGSSGYGYTF. The DNA for the CDR3 is TGCGCCAGCAGCTACGGACAGGGTTCGTCTGGCTATGGCTACACCTTC.